One sample yielded the 14 T cell receptor beta chains listed below, sequenced in a study of blood T cell repertoires in COVID-19. Some clones are missing from TCRdb's copy, which holds only in-frame ones; the method was immunoSEQ multiplex PCR. The data hold 150,000 or so clones, with 80% to 90% observed a single time. What was sequenced was peripheral blood. The receptors here all came from a man between 60 and 75 years old with active or convalescent COVID-19.

This chain links TRBV7-2 with TRBJ2-3; D unclear. The CDR3 is 11 residues long. The V end was cut by 1 base, the J end by 8 bases, with 4 bases between. Per germline, CDR1 SGHTA and CDR2 FQGNSA. CDR3: CASSLGSTQYF. CDR3 DNA: TGTGCCAGCAGCTTAGGTAGTACGCAGTATTTT.

The chain combines TRBV3-1 (or the pseudogene TRBV3-2) with TRBJ2-2; D uncertain. The CDR3 totals 14 residues. Trimming shortened V by 1 base and J by 5 bases, and 8 bases separated the two germline ends. In germline, CDR1 is LGHDT, CDR2 YNNKEL (reference sequence). CDR3 nucleotide sequence: TGTGCCAGCAGCCAAGTTCCCAATACCGGGGAGCTGTTTTTT. Amino acid sequence: CASSQVPNTGELFF.

The chain links TRBV9 to TRBJ2-7, with 11 positions matching TRBD2. V gave up 0 bases and J gave up 2 bases; unmatched junction bases: 4. Germline V gene data show CDR1 as SGDLS and CDR2 as YYNGEE. This CDR3 is 16 amino acids long. CDR3 sequence (DNA): TGTGCCAGCAGCGTAGGGGCACTAGCGGGGGCCTACGAGCAGTACTTC. Protein sequence: CASSVGALAGAYEQYF.

CDR3 region: CASSQEPGHPQETQYF. CDR3 coding DNA: TGCGCCAGCAGCCAGGAACCGGGACACCCTCAAGAGACCCAGTACTTC. This sequence joins TRBV4-1 and TRBJ2-5; possible D gene TRBD1, 6 bases. The germline V and J ends were trimmed by 3 bases and 2 bases, with 16 bases remaining between them. The CDR3 sequence is 16 residues long. Germline-derived CDR1 and CDR2 are MGHRA and YSYEKL.

CDR3 sequence reads: CASSTPRTGIYEQYF. The CDR3 nucleotides are TGTGCCAGCAGCACCCCCCGGACAGGGATCTACGAGCAGTACTTC. This sequence joins TRBV28 and TRBJ2-7; 8 nucleotides line up with TRBD1. Germline trimming cut 6 bases from V and 3 bases from J; bases unmatched to any gene: 10. CDR1 MDHEN and CDR2 SYDVKM come from the germline V gene. The CDR3 consists of 15 residues.

The rearrangement links TRBV4-1 to TRBJ1-2; 7 bases match TRBD1. This CDR3 region has 17 residues. V trimming: 5 bases; J trimming: 8 bases; junction bases outside the gene matches: 20. Germline CDR1 is MGHRA and CDR2 is YSYEKL. In DNA form, the CDR3 reads TGCGCCAGCAGCAACCGGGACAGTCGATTTTCCACCGTGGGCTACACCTTC. Translating it yields CASSNRDSRFSTVGYTF.

The chain is built from TRBV6-2 or TRBV6-3 and TRBJ1-3; D unresolved. Trimming shortened V by 4 bases and J by 0 bases, and 7 bases separated the two germline ends. This CDR3 spans 14 amino acids. Germline V CDR1 and CDR2: MNHEY, SVGEGT. CDR3 nucleotide sequence: TGTGCCAGCAGTTTCCGGGGCTCTGGAAACACCATATATTTT. Its translation: CASSFRGSGNTIYF.

V usage is TRBV7-8 and J usage is TRBJ2-7; a possible D gene is TRBD2 (6 bases). Per the germline V gene, CDR1 is SGHVS and CDR2 is FQNEAQ. This CDR3 comprises 14 residues. The germline V and J ends were trimmed by 2 bases and 0 bases, with 8 bases remaining between them. The CDR3 here is CASSLLAPSYEQYF. Here the CDR3 DNA reads TGTGCCAGCAGCTTACTAGCGCCCTCCTACGAGCAGTACTTC. Full variable domain (missing parts from reference TRBV7-8 and TRBJ2-7): GAGVSQSPRYKVAKRGQDVALRCDPISGHVSLFWYQQALGQGPEFLTYFQNEAQLDKSGLPSDRFFAERPEGSVSTLKIQRTQQEDSAVYLCASSLLAPSYEQYFGPGTRLTVT.

The rearrangement uses TRBV6-1 and TRBJ1-2, with no clear D. Trimming removed 0 bases from V and 5 bases from J, with 7 bases in between. The germline V gene has CDR1 MNHNS and CDR2 SASEGT. CDR3 size: 13 residues. The CDR3 DNA reads as TGTGCCAGCAGTGAAGCGCACGAGTATGGCTACACCTTC. The encoded protein is CASSEAHEYGYTF.

The rearrangement joins TRBV5-3 to TRBJ1-6, with TRBD1 matching 8 bases. TRBV5-3 is an ORF; its function is uncertain. The CDR3 is 16 amino acids. V trimming: 4 bases; J trimming: 3 bases; junction bases outside the gene matches: 6. The CDR3 DNA is TGTGCCAGAAGCCTACGGGACAGGTGCTATAATTCACCCCTCCACTTT. Translation gives CARSLRDRCYNSPLHF.

The CDR3 nucleotides are TGTGCCAGCAGCAAAACCCCTAGTTGGACGAACACCGGGGAGCTGTTTTTT. This translates into CASSKTPSWTNTGELFF. The gene calls are TRBV21-1 and TRBJ2-2; the table's D call TRBD2 went unverified against the DNA. TRBV21-1 has pseudogene status. The CDR3 is made up of 17 amino acids.

This clone has just one count. The V gene is TRBV7-2, the J gene TRBJ2-4; 9 bases fit TRBD1. The J segment lost 0 bases and the V segment lost 2 bases, leaving 2 bases of the junction unmatched. Germline CDR1 is SGHTA and CDR2 is FQGNSA. The CDR3 sequence is 16 residues long. The CDR3 sequence: CASSLRQGEAKNIQYF. DNA for the CDR3: TGTGCCAGCAGCTTACGACAGGGGGAAGCCAAAAACATTCAGTACTTC.

This chain connects TRBV21-1 to TRBJ2-1; the table gives TRBD2 as D, unverified against the DNA. TRBV21-1 is flagged as a pseudogene. The CDR3 totals 13 residues. The CDR3 loop reads CARTTVLLSEQFF. The CDR3 DNA follows: TGTGCCAGGACTACGGTTCTGTTGAGTGAGCAGTTCTTC.

J is TRBJ2-4 and V is TRBV19, with TRBD1 identical over 8 bases. Germline loops: CDR1 LNHDA, CDR2 SQIVND (reference sequence). Trimming removed 6 bases from V and 3 bases from J; junction bases left unmatched: 7. The CDR3 consists of 15 residues. CDR3 in amino acids: CASSPGGWDKNIQYF. For the CDR3, the DNA is TGTGCCAGTAGCCCAGGGGGCTGGGACAAAAACATTCAGTACTTC. Using reference TRBV19 and TRBJ2-4 for the parts outside the CDR3, the full variable domain is DGGITQSPKYLFRKEGQNVTLSCEQNLNHDAMYWYRQDPGQGLRLIYYSQIVNDFQKGDIAEGYSVSREKKESFPLTVTSAQKNPTAFYLCASSPGGWDKNIQYFGAGTRLSVL.